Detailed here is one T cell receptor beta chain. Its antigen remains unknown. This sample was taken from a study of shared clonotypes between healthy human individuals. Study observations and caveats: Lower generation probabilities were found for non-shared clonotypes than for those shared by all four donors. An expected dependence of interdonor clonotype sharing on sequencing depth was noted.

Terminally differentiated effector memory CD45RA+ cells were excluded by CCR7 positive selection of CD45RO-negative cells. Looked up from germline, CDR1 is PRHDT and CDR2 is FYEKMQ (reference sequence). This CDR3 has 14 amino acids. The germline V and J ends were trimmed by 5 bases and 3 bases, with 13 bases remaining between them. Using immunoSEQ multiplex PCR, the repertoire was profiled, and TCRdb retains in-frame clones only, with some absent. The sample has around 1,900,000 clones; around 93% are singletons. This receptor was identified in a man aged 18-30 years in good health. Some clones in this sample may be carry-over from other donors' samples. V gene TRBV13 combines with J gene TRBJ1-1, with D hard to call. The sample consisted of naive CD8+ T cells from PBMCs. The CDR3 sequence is CASSPGLADTEAFF. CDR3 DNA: TGTGCCAGCAGCCCCGGCCTGGCCGACACTGAAGCTTTCTTT.